Below, one T cell receptor (beta chain) is given with its context. Original processing methods: Nucleated cell counts were estimated from reference gene primer amplification. Assay used: immunoSEQ multiplex PCR; TCRdb lists only in-frame clones, some missing. That table gives V, J and clone size, and the DNA gave D and trimming. Among 95,000 to 150,000 clones listed, 85% to 90% were seen once. V lost 1 base, J lost 5 bases, and 9 bases stayed unmatched. CDR1 and CDR2 (germline): SGDLS, YYNGEE. The CDR3 is 16 amino acids. The data were taken from a study of blood T cell repertoires in COVID-19. Sequenced sample: peripheral blood. The chain couples TRBV9 to TRBJ2-3, with 8 bases lining up with TRBD1. The TCR was taken from a woman between 70 and 85 years old with acute or convalescent COVID-19. CDR3 sequence reads: CASSVLSGQGRDTQYF. CDR3 DNA sequence: TGTGCCAGCAGCGTACTCTCTGGACAGGGCCGAGATACGCAGTATTTT. The entire variable domain, with the rest obtained from reference TRBV9 and TRBJ2-3, is as follows: DSGVTQTPKHLITATGQRVTLRCSPRSGDLSVYWYQQSLDQGLQFLIQYYNGEERAKGNILERFSAQQFPDLHSELNLSSLELGDSALYFCASSVLSGQGRDTQYFGPGTRLTVL.